This T cell receptor (beta chain) stems from a study of blood T cell repertoires in COVID-19. Study-wide context: The analysed material was cDNA or gDNA that came from T cells, B-cell-depleted T cells, or PBMCs.

Trimming pared 0 bases from V and 8 bases from J, leaving 12 bases between. The CDR3 spans 14 residues. Germline loops: CDR1 SGHRS, CDR2 YFSETQ. Here immunoSEQ multiplex PCR was the method, and the copy in TCRdb shows in-frame clones only, minus some. The sample carries approximately 160,000 clones, over 75% recorded once. Sample: peripheral blood. The sequence was collected from a man between 60 and 75 years old with active or convalescent COVID-19. The chain combines TRBV5-1 with TRBJ2-1, with TRBD2 as a possible D gene (6 bases). CDR3 DNA sequence: TGCGCCAGCAGCTTGGCCCAGCGGGCTGATGAGCAGTTCTTC. This gives the protein CASSLAQRADEQFF. Full variable domain (missing parts from reference TRBV5-1 and TRBJ2-1): KAGVTQTPRYLIKTRGQQVTLSCSPISGHRSVSWYQQTPGQGLQFLFEYFSETQRNKGNFPGRFSGRQFSNSRSEMNVSTLELGDSALYLCASSLAQRADEQFFGPGTRLTVL.